This T cell receptor (beta chain) is drawn from a study of blood T cells in healthy people across ages. Primed by a sample-barcoded 5' primer and a J-beta primer mix, a second PCR proceeded for roughly 7 to 11 cycles. From each sample, at least 2.5 million paired-end reads containing CDR3 were obtained. One entry per CDR3 protein results from TCRdb running MiXCR on the 5' RACE reads. The sample holds roughly 730,000 distinct CDR3 sequences, more than 55% seen once. Germline CDR1 SGHTA, CDR2 FQGNSA. V lost 3 bases to trimming and J lost 1 base, with 9 bases between them. This CDR3 comprises 14 residues.

Source material: blood. This receptor was identified in a man aged 40-49 years in good health. The rearrangement links TRBV7-2 to TRBJ1-1; the D is unclear. CDR3: CASSLVGANTEAFF. The CDR3, as DNA: TGTGCCAGCAGCTTGGTAGGCGCGAACACTGAAGCTTTCTTT.